These T cell receptor beta chains were read from a single sample in a study of blood T cell repertoires in COVID-19. Sequencing used immunoSEQ multiplex PCR; TCRdb keeps in-frame clones, though not all of them. The sample records about 190,000 clones, 84% being singletons. Specimen: peripheral blood. These receptors were taken from a woman in her 70s with active or convalescent COVID-19. CDR3s include the opening cysteine and the closing phenylalanine or tryptophan. Each record gives: CDR3 length, J gene, D gene, V gene, clone size, CDR3 protein, CDR3 DNA. A D gene is named only where the DNA matches it firmly. Clone size, where shown, is once, few, many, or a class for clones that have expanded.

>13|TRBJ2-1|TRBD1|TRBV6-6|.
CASRTGTGNEQFF
TGTGCCAGCAGGACAGGGACGGGCAATGAGCAGTTCTTC
>14|TRBJ2-1|TRBD2|TRBV6-6|.
CASTMGLAGNEQFF
TGTGCCAGCACTATGGGACTAGCAGGTAATGAGCAGTTCTTC
>16|TRBJ2-2|TRBD1|TRBV11-2|.
CASRLTGQGATGELFF
TGTGCCAGCAGATTGACGGGACAGGGGGCCACCGGGGAGCTGTTTTTT
>13|TRBJ2-3|TRBD2|TRBV5-1|few
CASTGGIRDTQYF
TGCGCCAGCACGGGGGGGATAAGAGATACGCAGTATTTT
>20|TRBJ2-3|TRBD2|TRBV2|.
CASSASGTSGRALRTDTQYF
TGTGCCAGCAGTGCTTCCGGGACTAGCGGGAGGGCCTTACGGACAGATACGCAGTATTTT
>14|TRBJ1-3|.|TRBV11-1|.
CASSDTASGNTIYF
TGTGCCAGCAGCGATACAGCCTCTGGAAACACCATATATTTT
>15|TRBJ2-5|TRBD2|TRBV11-2|few
CASSLASGVGETQYF
TGTGCCAGCAGCTTAGCCAGCGGGGTGGGGGAGACCCAGTACTTC
>15|TRBJ2-1|.|TRBV21-1|.
CASSEGTKSYNEQFF
TGTGCCAGCAGTGAGGGAACCAAGTCCTACAATGAGCAGTTCTTC
>12|TRBJ1-3|.|TRBV12-3/TRBV12-4|.
CASSPPGNTIYF
TGTGCCAGCAGCCCCCCAGGAAACACCATATATTTT
>13|TRBJ2-7|TRBD1|TRBV19|.
CASSMRDRDVQYF
TGTGCCAGTAGTATGAGGGACAGGGACGTGCAGTACTTC
>13|TRBJ2-7|.|TRBV29-1|.
CSVGQSTGYEQYF
TGCAGCGTTGGACAGTCTACGGGCTACGAGCAGTACTTC
>13|TRBJ2-7|.|TRBV5-1|.
CASSLVLDGEQYF
TGCGCCAGCAGCCTGGTACTAGACGGCGAGCAGTACTTC
>15|TRBJ2-3|TRBD1|TRBV25-1|.
CASSGTGSGADTQYF
TGTGCCAGCAGCGGGACAGGGAGTGGGGCAGATACGCAGTATTTT
>13|TRBJ2-7|.|TRBV19|.
CASSPEGSYEQYF
TGTGCCAGTAGTCCGGAGGGCAGCTACGAGCAGTACTTC
>15|TRBJ1-4|.|TRBV5-5|.
CASTERGTTNEKLFF
TGTGCCAGCACCGAACGGGGGACAACTAATGAAAAACTGTTTTTT
>15|TRBJ2-7|TRBD2|TRBV7-3|once
CASSFLAGGWSEQYF
TGTGCCAGCAGCTTCCTAGCGGGAGGCTGGTCAGAGCAGTACTTC
>13|TRBJ2-5|.|TRBV7-3|.
CASSLDGRETQYF
TGTGCCAGCAGCCTCGACGGGAGAGAGACCCAGTACTTC
>13|TRBJ2-7|.|TRBV12-3/TRBV12-4|.
CASSLGHLYEQYF
TGTGCCAGCAGTTTGGGACACCTCTACGAGCAGTACTTC
>15|TRBJ1-5|TRBD1|TRBV3-1/TRBV3-2|.
CASSVTTGGDQPQHF
TGTGCCAGCAGCGTCACGACAGGGGGCGATCAGCCCCAGCATTTT
>13|TRBJ1-2|.|TRBV2|once
CASSENAGSGYTF
TGTGCCAGCAGTGAGAACGCCGGGAGTGGCTACACCTTC
>12|TRBJ1-2|TRBD1|TRBV7-9|.
CASSPTGHGYTF
TGTGCCAGCAGCCCGACAGGGCATGGCTACACCTTC
>15|TRBJ1-1|TRBD1|TRBV19|.
CASSNQGVLNTEAFF
TGTGCCAGTAGTAATCAGGGGGTTTTGAACACTGAAGCTTTCTTT
>14|TRBJ2-2|.|TRBV19|.
CASMGYQGTGELFF
TGTGCCAGTATGGGATACCAGGGGACCGGGGAGCTGTTTTTT